The sequence of this T cell receptor (beta chain) was determined in a study of CXCR3-negative and CXCR3-positive naive CD8 T cells. General study points: CXCR3-positive naive cells had TRB CDR3s that were more hydrophobic than CXCR3-negative naive cells had.

Libraries were UMI-labeled 5' RACE TRB cDNA. TCRdb reworked the 5' RACE reads into one entry per CDR3 protein, no DNA. The sample totals over 150,000 distinct CDR3 sequences. As to this clonotype: Its antigen remains unidentified.

This CDR3 spans 15 amino acids. Looked up from germline, CDR1 is MNHEY and CDR2 is SMNVEV (reference sequence). Input material: naive CXCR3+ CD8+ T cells from blood. Documented subset: CD45RO-CCR7+CD27+CD95- naive CD8+ T cells expressing CXCR3 (TNR3+). The chain employs TRBV27 and TRBJ2-7; lacking DNA, the TRBD1 call made by TCRdb goes unchecked. This TCR was sampled from a human donor in good health. Some clones in this sample may be carry-over from other donors' samples. CDR3 residues: CASSLTGTGYYEQYF.